Listed below are T cell receptor beta chains from one sample, sequenced in a study of PD-1 blockade in classical Hodgkin lymphoma. The protocol was immunoSEQ multiplex PCR, while the TCRdb copy is restricted to in-frame clones and leaves out a portion. Of 45,000 to 55,000 clones in the sample, roughly 80% were seen once. The material was peripheral blood mononuclear cells (PBMCs), obtained at baseline. These receptors all stem from a human donor with classical Hodgkin lymphoma. CDR3s include the opening cysteine and the closing phenylalanine or tryptophan. Each record gives: D gene, V gene, clone size, J gene, CDR3 protein, CDR3 DNA. The D gene is left open where the match is weak. Clone size appears in some rows only: once, few, many, or a class for an expanded clone.

D: TRBD2
V: TRBV10-1
size: .
J: TRBJ2-1
CDR3: CASSESKLAGGNEQFF
DNA: TGCGCCAGCAGTGAGTCCAAGCTAGCGGGAGGAAATGAGCAGTTCTTC

D: .
V: TRBV10-3
size: .
J: TRBJ2-7
CDR3: CAIRGGPSPDEQYF
DNA: TGTGCCATCCGTGGGGGGCCCTCGCCTGACGAGCAGTACTTC

D: .
V: TRBV11-2
size: .
J: TRBJ2-3
CDR3: CASSSGGLRGPITDTQYF
DNA: TGTGCCAGCAGCTCTGGCGGGCTTCGGGGGCCCATCACAGATACGCAGTATTTT

D: .
V: TRBV19
size: few
J: TRBJ1-5
CDR3: CASAGWQRAHQPQHF
DNA: TGTGCCAGTGCAGGATGGCAAAGGGCTCATCAGCCCCAGCATTTT

D: .
V: TRBV6-5
size: few
J: TRBJ2-3
CDR3: CASTNTDTQYF
DNA: TGTGCCAGCACCAACACAGATACGCAGTATTTT

D: .
V: TRBV5-1
size: few
J: TRBJ2-7
CDR3: CASSLGGAKDWEQYF
DNA: TGCGCCAGCAGCTTGGGGGGGGCCAAGGACTGGGAGCAGTACTTC

D: .
V: TRBV19
size: .
J: TRBJ2-3
CDR3: CATSYGTDEDTQYF
DNA: TGTGCCACCTCCTACGGGACGGACGAAGATACGCAGTATTTT

D: .
V: TRBV12-5
size: .
J: TRBJ1-4
CDR3: CASGRDQSNEKLFF
DNA: TGTGCTAGTGGTCGGGATCAGAGCAATGAAAAACTGTTTTTT

D: .
V: TRBV11-3
size: .
J: TRBJ1-2
CDR3: CASSLDYRYSVDGYTF
DNA: TGTGCCAGCAGCTTAGATTACAGGTACAGTGTCGATGGCTACACCTTC

D: TRBD2
V: TRBV11-3
size: once
J: TRBJ2-1
CDR3: CASSRTSGLRNEQFF
DNA: TGTGCCAGCAGCAGGACTAGCGGTCTAAGAAATGAGCAGTTCTTC

D: .
V: TRBV6-6
size: .
J: TRBJ2-7
CDR3: CASNHSPQDEQYF
DNA: TGTGCCAGCAACCACTCCCCCCAGGACGAGCAGTACTTC

D: TRBD1
V: TRBV2
size: few
J: TRBJ1-5
CDR3: CASRPEVGQVEARGQPQHF
DNA: TGTGCCAGCAGGCCGGAGGTGGGACAGGTGGAGGCCCGAGGTCAGCCCCAGCATTTT

D: .
V: TRBV7-9
size: large
J: TRBJ1-1
CDR3: CASSSGAGATYSTEAFF
DNA: TGTGCCAGCAGCTCTGGGGCAGGGGCGACGTATAGCACTGAAGCTTTCTTT

D: .
V: TRBV27
size: .
J: TRBJ2-7
CDR3: CASSPSERNYEQYF
DNA: TGTGCCAGCAGTCCCTCAGAACGAAACTACGAGCAGTACTTC

D: TRBD1
V: TRBV30
size: .
J: TRBJ1-3
CDR3: CAWNRGRTGNTIYF
DNA: TGTGCCTGGAACAGGGGGAGAACTGGAAACACCATATATTTT

D: .
V: TRBV27
size: .
J: TRBJ1-2
CDR3: CASRAGRRGLVGLNWGYTF
DNA: TGTGCCAGCAGGGCGGGACGCAGGGGCTTGGTGGGGCTGAACTGGGGCTACACCTTC

D: .
V: TRBV5-1
size: .
J: TRBJ2-5
CDR3: CASSLGQGETQYF
DNA: TGCGCCAGCAGCTTGGGACAAGGGGAGACCCAGTACTTC

D: .
V: TRBV2
size: .
J: TRBJ2-2
CDR3: CASRKGSVGTGELFF
DNA: TGTGCCAGCAGGAAGGGATCGGTCGGCACCGGGGAGCTGTTTTTT

D: .
V: TRBV7-2
size: .
J: TRBJ2-2
CDR3: CASSLGLTAGELFF
DNA: TGTGCCAGCAGCCTGGGATTAACGGCCGGGGAGCTGTTTTTT

D: .
V: TRBV11-3
size: .
J: TRBJ1-4
CDR3: CASSLDHGGTVHNEKLFF
DNA: TGTGCCAGCAGCTTAGATCACGGGGGAACAGTTCACAATGAAAAACTGTTTTTT

D: .
V: TRBV11-3
size: .
J: TRBJ2-1
CDR3: CASCRGSGLSYNEQFF
DNA: TGTGCCAGCTGCAGGGGTAGCGGACTATCCTACAATGAGCAGTTCTTC

D: .
V: TRBV7-9
size: few
J: TRBJ1-2
CDR3: CASSSLDPGHNYGYTF
DNA: TGTGCCAGCAGCTCACTAGACCCCGGACATAACTATGGCTACACCTTC

D: .
V: TRBV27
size: .
J: TRBJ1-5
CDR3: CASRRRTDPYSNQPQHF
DNA: TGTGCCAGCCGCCGTCGAACAGATCCCTATAGCAATCAGCCCCAGCATTTT

D: .
V: TRBV7-9
size: once
J: TRBJ2-6
CDR3: CASSAPAGANVLTF
DNA: TGTGCCAGCAGTGCCCCCGCCGGGGCCAACGTCCTGACTTTC

D: .
V: TRBV2
size: .
J: TRBJ1-1
CDR3: CASSEGGVNTEAFF
DNA: TGTGCCAGCAGTGAAGGAGGTGTCAACACTGAAGCTTTCTTT

D: TRBD1
V: TRBV28
size: once
J: TRBJ1-2
CDR3: CASSLTWTGNGYTF
DNA: TGTGCCAGCAGTTTAACCTGGACAGGGAATGGCTACACCTTC

D: .
V: TRBV5-6
size: .
J: TRBJ2-1
CDR3: CASSLRAASSYNEQFF
DNA: TGTGCCAGCAGCCTTAGGGCGGCGAGCTCCTACAATGAGCAGTTCTTC

D: .
V: TRBV5-1
size: .
J: TRBJ1-1
CDR3: CASSLVPQGNTEAFF
DNA: TGCGCCAGCAGCTTGGTACCCCAGGGTAATACTGAAGCTTTCTTT

D: TRBD1
V: TRBV6-6
size: .
J: TRBJ1-3
CDR3: CASRSRTGDSGNTIYF
DNA: TGTGCCAGCAGATCCCGGACAGGCGATTCTGGAAACACCATATATTTT

D: TRBD1
V: TRBV5-4
size: medium-sized
J: TRBJ1-1
CDR3: CASSLGGTANTEAFF
DNA: TGTGCCAGCAGCTTGGGGGGGACAGCGAACACTGAAGCTTTCTTT

D: TRBD1
V: TRBV27
size: .
J: TRBJ2-7
CDR3: CASSPRTGLNYEQYF
DNA: TGTGCCAGCAGTCCGAGGACAGGGTTGAACTACGAGCAGTACTTC

D: .
V: TRBV4-1
size: .
J: TRBJ1-1
CDR3: CASSQVLAGPNMNTEAFF
DNA: TGCGCCAGCAGCCAAGTATTGGCCGGGCCAAACATGAACACTGAAGCTTTCTTT

D: .
V: TRBV6-5
size: .
J: TRBJ1-5
CDR3: CASSYSKGSNQPQHF
DNA: TGTGCCAGCAGTTACTCAAAGGGCAGCAATCAGCCCCAGCATTTT

D: .
V: TRBV5-1
size: .
J: TRBJ2-2
CDR3: CASRYESGELFF
DNA: TGCGCCAGCAGATACGAATCCGGGGAGCTGTTTTTT

D: TRBD1
V: TRBV2
size: .
J: TRBJ2-2
CDR3: CASGGQGAGELFF
DNA: TGTGCCAGCGGGGGACAGGGGGCCGGGGAGCTGTTTTTT

D: TRBD2
V: TRBV2
size: once
J: TRBJ2-1
CDR3: CASGKTGGIILYEQFF
DNA: TGTGCCAGCGGAAAAACGGGAGGGATCATATTATATGAGCAGTTCTTC

D: TRBD1
V: TRBV19
size: .
J: TRBJ1-6
CDR3: CASRTGNSPLHF
DNA: TGTGCCAGTAGGACAGGGAATTCACCCCTCCACTTT

D: TRBD1
V: TRBV5-8
size: .
J: TRBJ1-2
CDR3: CASSLAEEGQGGEDNYGYTF
DNA: TGTGCCAGCAGCTTGGCCGAGGAGGGACAGGGGGGCGAAGATAACTATGGCTACACCTTC

D: TRBD1
V: TRBV12-5
size: .
J: TRBJ2-1
CDR3: CASGWDRGKYNEQFF
DNA: TGTGCTAGTGGTTGGGACAGGGGTAAATACAATGAGCAGTTCTTC

D: .
V: TRBV5-4
size: .
J: TRBJ1-1
CDR3: CASSVHGSTEAFF
DNA: TGTGCCAGCAGCGTACATGGGAGCACTGAAGCTTTCTTT

D: .
V: TRBV2
size: .
J: TRBJ2-5
CDR3: CASSTTLRGETQYF
DNA: TGTGCCAGCAGTACCACCCTCCGCGGGGAGACCCAGTACTTC